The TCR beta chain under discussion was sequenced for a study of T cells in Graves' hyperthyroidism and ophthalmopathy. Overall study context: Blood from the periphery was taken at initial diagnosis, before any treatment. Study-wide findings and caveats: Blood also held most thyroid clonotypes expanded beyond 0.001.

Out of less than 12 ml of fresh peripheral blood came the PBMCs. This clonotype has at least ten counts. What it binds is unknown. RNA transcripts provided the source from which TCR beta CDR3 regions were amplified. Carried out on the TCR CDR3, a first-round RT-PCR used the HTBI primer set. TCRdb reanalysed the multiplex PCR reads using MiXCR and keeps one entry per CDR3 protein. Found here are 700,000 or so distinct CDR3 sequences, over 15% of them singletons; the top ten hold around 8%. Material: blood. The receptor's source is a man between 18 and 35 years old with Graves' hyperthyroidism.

The CDR3 coding sequence is TGTGCCAGCAGTGAAGCCTATACAGGGAACACTGAAGCTTTCTTT. Translating gives CASSEAYTGNTEAFF. The chain employs TRBV2 and TRBJ1-1; possible D gene TRBD1, 5 bases. Germline loops: CDR1 SNHLY, CDR2 FYNNEI. The ends were cut back, 0 bases at V and 1 base at J, with 9 bases in the middle. There are 15 residues in the CDR3.